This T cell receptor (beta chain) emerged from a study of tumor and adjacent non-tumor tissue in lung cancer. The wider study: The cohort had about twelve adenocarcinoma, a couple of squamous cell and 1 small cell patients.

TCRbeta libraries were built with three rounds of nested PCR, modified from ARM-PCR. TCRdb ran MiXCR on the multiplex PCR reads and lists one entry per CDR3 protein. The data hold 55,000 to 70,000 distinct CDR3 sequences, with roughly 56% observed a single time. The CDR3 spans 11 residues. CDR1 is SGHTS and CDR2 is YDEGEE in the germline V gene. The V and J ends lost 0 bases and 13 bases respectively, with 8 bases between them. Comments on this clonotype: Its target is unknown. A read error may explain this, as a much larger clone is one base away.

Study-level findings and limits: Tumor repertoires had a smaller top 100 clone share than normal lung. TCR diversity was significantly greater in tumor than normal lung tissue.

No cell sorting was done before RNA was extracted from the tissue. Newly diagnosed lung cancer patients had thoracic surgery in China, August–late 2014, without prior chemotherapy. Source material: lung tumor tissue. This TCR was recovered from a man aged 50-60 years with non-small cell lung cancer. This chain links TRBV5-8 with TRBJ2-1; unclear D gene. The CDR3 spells CASSLVPPQFF. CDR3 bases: TGTGCCAGCAGCTTGGTACCGCCTCAGTTCTTC.